This T cell receptor beta chain emerged from a study of OX40 agonist ivuxolimab in advanced cancers. Study summary: Hepatocellular carcinoma, melanoma, renal cell or head and neck cancer affected the dose-escalation patients.

General study points: Expanded clones tended on average to be more numerous among CD8+ T cells than CD4+. By week 6 at 0.1 to 3.0 mg/kg, blood CD4+ and CD8+ T cells had expanded clonally.

Sequenced by immunoSEQ multiplex PCR; TCRdb stores in-frame clones only, minus some. This repertoire shows over 35,000 clones, around nine tenths found once; its top ten account for roughly 36%. The CDR3 runs to 15 residues. Germline V gene sequence: CDR1 SNHLY, CDR2 FYNNEI. Trimming removed 2 bases from V and 1 base from J, with 11 bases in between. The count of this clone is one. Its antigen is as yet unknown. This clonotype was obtained from an adult with an advanced solid tumor such as melanoma, head and neck, liver or kidney cancer. The chain recombines TRBV2 with TRBJ1-2; D remains ambiguous. The material was CD4+ or CD8+ T cells sorted from blood, obtained in a trial of the OX40 agonist ivuxolimab. The CDR3 region is CASSESAVRNYGYTF. In nucleotides, the CDR3 is TGTGCCAGCAGTGAATCGGCAGTACGTAACTATGGCTACACCTTC.